This paragraph covers one T cell receptor (beta chain) sequence. The target antigen is unknown. The CDR3 loop spans 14 amino acids. CDR1 and CDR2 (germline): SGHTA, FQGNSA. V was shortened by 5 bases and J by 5 bases, with 12 bases between the two germline ends. TCRdb's table, derived via immunoSEQ multiplex PCR, lists solely in-frame clones and lacks some. Of some 180,000 clones in the sample, around nine tenths were seen once. The record originates from a study of cytomegalovirus exposure and HLA in healthy donors. The study, taken as a whole, reports: Cytomegalovirus status, reportedly, was diagnosed with high specificity and sensitivity by the classifier. Most observed TCR sequences were rare, whereas some public TCRs were detected in many donors.

Sequenced sample: PBMCs. This rearrangement joins TRBV7-2 to TRBJ1-4; D unclear. This TCR was recovered from a man between 25 and 39 years old in good health and CMV-seropositive. CDR3 DNA sequence: TGTGCCAGCAGCGTAGGGAAGGCGAATGAAAAACTGTTTTTT. Translated: CASSVGKANEKLFF. Looking up the rest from reference TRBV7-2 and TRBJ1-4 gives the full variable domain: GAGVSQSPSNKVTEKGKDVELRCDPISGHTALYWYRQSLGQGLEFLIYFQGNSAPDKSGLPSDRFSAERTGGSVSTLTIQRTQQEDSAVYLCASSVGKANEKLFFGSGTQLSVL.